The sequence of this T cell receptor beta chain was determined in a study of vaccination and CD4 T cells after COVID-19. This clonotype was seen a handful of times. Its antigen is unidentified. The treatment here: roughly ten-day PBMC culture with coronavirus spike peptide pools or control peptides (ViraFEST assay). The CDR3 totals 12 residues. The V end was cut by 3 bases, the J end by 4 bases, with 7 bases between. Germline V lookup: CDR1 SGHVS, CDR2 FQNEAQ. CD4+ T cells that had been cultured provided DNA sequenced with the Oncomine TCR Beta short-read assay. TCRdb itself ran the PCR reads through MiXCR, one entry per CDR3 protein. The table records about 20,000 distinct CDR3 sequences, over 45% of them present only once.

This TCR was recovered from a human donor with COVID-19. Source material: cultured CD4+ T cells from blood. This sequence joins TRBV7-8 and TRBJ2-7; D not certain. CDR3 DNA: TGTGCCAGCAGCTTTCAGGATTACGAGCAGTACTTC. Amino acids: CASSFQDYEQYF.